Given below is one T cell receptor beta chain in context. Its antigen is as yet unknown. V lost 6 bases, J lost 8 bases, and 16 bases lay in between. CDR1 is MNHEY, CDR2 SVGAGI, per germline. The CDR3 is 13 residues long. This entry belongs to a study of cytomegalovirus exposure and HLA in healthy donors. Across the whole study: A subsequent analysis reported that the 120 or so validation repertoires were produced on the same platform that had also been used for the roughly 710 first-cohort repertoires. Study outcomes and limitations: With high specificity and sensitivity, the classifier reportedly diagnosed cytomegalovirus status.

Sequencing was performed with immunoSEQ multiplex PCR; in TCRdb, only in-frame clones are kept and a portion is missing. The sample holds about 330,000 clones; roughly 90% are singletons and the top ten take over 1%. This chain links TRBV6-5 with TRBJ1-2; D might be TRBD1 (5 bases). This receptor was obtained from a woman in her 30s in good health and CMV-seropositive. The sequencing sample was made of PBMCs. The CDR3 region has the DNA TGTGCCAGCAGGAGGGACCTTCGGAGAGGCTACACCTTC. This translates into CASRRDLRRGYTF.